This T cell receptor (beta chain) was recorded in a study of tumor-infiltrating lymphocytes in primary liver carcinoma. Study context: Donors had hepatocellular carcinoma or combined HCC and intrahepatic cholangiocarcinoma. The number of productive TCRbeta reads per sample ranged from roughly 3.5 to 7.13 million and was similar across tissue types. General study points: In tumor-adjacent and tumor-blood pairs, overlap was lower than in tumor region pairs.

Researchers generated TCR beta cDNA from roughly 510 ng of total RNA, relying on a constant-region primer. What produced the TCR beta libraries was three nested multiplex PCR rounds using slightly modified ARM-PCR. The opening two PCR rounds, around 11 cycles each, paired TRBV1-TRBV30 forward primers with a C-beta reverse primer. From the multiplex PCR reads, TCRdb called clonotypes with MiXCR, one entry per CDR3 protein. This repertoire shows 80,000 or so distinct CDR3 sequences, about two thirds found once; its top ten account for approximately 14%. The roughly 18-34 mg bulk tissue piece was not sorted before simultaneous RNA and DNA extraction. Patients diagnosed with primary liver carcinoma received treatment through surgical resection. Concerning this clonotype itself: Antigen specificity is unknown. A read error may produce the germline difference seen at one junction end.

This CDR3 is 17 amino acids long. Germline V gene sequence: CDR1 SGDLS, CDR2 YYNGEE. V gene TRBV9 combines with J gene TRBJ2-2; D could derive from TRBD1 or TRBD2 (5 bases each). The sequence was obtained from a woman aged 55-69 years with primary liver carcinoma and hepatitis B virus infection. Sequencing used liver tumor tissue from sampling region 4. Subset meaning: tumor region T4, right-lateral pole. CDR3 protein: CVSSVASRVRGTGELFF. The CDR3 DNA sequence: TGTGTCAGCAGCGTAGCTTCCCGGGTGAGGGGCACCGGGGAGCTGTTTTTT.